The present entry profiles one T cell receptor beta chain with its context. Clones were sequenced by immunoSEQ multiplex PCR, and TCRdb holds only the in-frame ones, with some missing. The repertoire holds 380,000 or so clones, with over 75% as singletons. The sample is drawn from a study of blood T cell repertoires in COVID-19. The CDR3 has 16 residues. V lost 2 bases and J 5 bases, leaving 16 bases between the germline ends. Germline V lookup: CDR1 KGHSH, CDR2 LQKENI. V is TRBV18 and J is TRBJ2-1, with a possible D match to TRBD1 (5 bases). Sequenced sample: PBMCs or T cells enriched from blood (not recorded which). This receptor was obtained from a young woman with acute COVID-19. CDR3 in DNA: TGTGCCAGCTCACCAAGGCAGCAGGGTGTGAACAATGAGCAGTTCTTC. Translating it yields CASSPRQQGVNNEQFF.